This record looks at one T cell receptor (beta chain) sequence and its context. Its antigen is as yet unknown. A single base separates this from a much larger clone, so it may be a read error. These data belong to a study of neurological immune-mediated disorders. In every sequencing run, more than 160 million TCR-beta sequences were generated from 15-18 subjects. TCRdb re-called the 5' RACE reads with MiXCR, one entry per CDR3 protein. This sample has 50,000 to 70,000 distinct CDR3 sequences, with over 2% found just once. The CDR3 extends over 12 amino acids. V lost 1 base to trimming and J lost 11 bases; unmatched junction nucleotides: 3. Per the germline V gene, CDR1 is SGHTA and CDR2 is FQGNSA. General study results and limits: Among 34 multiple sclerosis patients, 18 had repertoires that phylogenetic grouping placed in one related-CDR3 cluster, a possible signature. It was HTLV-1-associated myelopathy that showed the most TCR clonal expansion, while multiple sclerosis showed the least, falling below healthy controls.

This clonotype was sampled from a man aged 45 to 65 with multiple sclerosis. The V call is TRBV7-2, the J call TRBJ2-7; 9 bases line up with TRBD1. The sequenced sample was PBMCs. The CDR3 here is CASSLGTGVKYF. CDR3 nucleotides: TGTGCCAGCAGCTTAGGGACAGGGGTGAAGTACTTC.